This T cell receptor beta chain is drawn from a study of T cells in Graves' hyperthyroidism and ophthalmopathy. This clonotype was detected ten times or more. No antigen is known for it. The authors deemed Graves' hyperthyroidism stable absent ophthalmopathy progression within 18 months. Researchers took RNA transcripts and amplified the TCR beta CDR3 regions from them. The HTBI set primed first-round TCR CDR3 RT-PCR. TCRdb processed the multiplex PCR reads anew with MiXCR; each CDR3 protein has one entry. This table has about 620,000 distinct CDR3 sequences, 15% to 20% appearing once. Trimming shortened V by 3 bases and J by 6 bases, and 15 bases separated the two germline ends. Germline V gene data show CDR1 as MDHEN and CDR2 as SYDVKM. The CDR3 length is 15 residues. Points from the study as a whole: Ophthalmopathy, as predicted by the model, came a median roughly 6.8 months after the prediction.

The chain employs TRBV28 and TRBJ1-5; D is unclear. The specimen sequenced was blood. The source is a woman in her twenties or thirties with Graves' hyperthyroidism. CDR3 protein: CASSFSRLGSQPQHF. The CDR3 nucleotides read TGTGCCAGCAGTTTTAGTCGTCTGGGTAGTCAGCCCCAGCATTTT. Drawing the rest from reference TRBV28 and TRBJ1-5, the complete variable domain is DVKVTQSSRYLVKRTGEKVFLECVQDMDHENMFWYRQDPGLGLRLIYFSYDVKMKEKGDIPEGYSVSREKKERFSLILESASTNQTSMYLCASSFSRLGSQPQHFGDGTRLSIL.